This T cell receptor (beta chain) emerged from a study of blood T cell repertoires in COVID-19. Germline V gene data show CDR1 as KGHSH and CDR2 as LQKENI. With 5 bases removed from V and 3 bases from J, the gap between germline ends came to 14 bases. This CDR3 region has 14 residues. The authors' processing: Reference gene primer amplification in the assay estimated nucleated cell counts. The method was immunoSEQ multiplex PCR; TCRdb's version includes in-frame clones alone and lacks a portion of them. V and J calls and clone size are as listed in that table; D and trimming were resolved from the DNA. The repertoire holds about 160,000 clones, about 90% seen once, with approximately 2.9% in the top ten.

The material sequenced was peripheral blood. The sequence came from a man in his sixties with acute or convalescent COVID-19. This chain connects TRBV18 to TRBJ2-7, with D unresolved. CDR3 in DNA: TGTGCCAGCTCAATTGGCACCCAGTTCTACGAGCAGTACTTC. The encoded protein is CASSIGTQFYEQYF. The whole variable domain, filled in from reference TRBV18 and TRBJ2-7, reads NAGVMQNPRHLVRRRGQEARLRCSPMKGHSHVYWYRQLPEEGLKFMVYLQKENIIDESGMPKERFSAEFPKEGPSILRIQQVVRGDSAAYFCASSIGTQFYEQYFGPGTRLTVT.